This is a list of T cell receptor beta chains from one sample in a study of patients and donors after allogeneic stem cell transplantation. One entry per CDR3 protein, called by TCRdb with MiXCR from the RT-PCR reads. The sample includes more than 150,000 distinct CDR3 sequences, around 41% seen only once; the top ten take 25% to 35%. The specimen sequenced was blood, either unsorted or a sorted T cell fraction (not recorded which). Receptors were obtained from a human donor who was either an allogeneic HSCT recipient or a stem cell or donor lymphocyte infusion donor (not recorded which). It is not recorded whose cells these are; they may come from a transplant donor. Each CDR3 is given with its conserved first and last residue. Each record gives: clone size, V gene, D gene, J gene, CDR3 protein, CDR3 DNA. D genes are given only for firm matches. Rows may omit the clone size; those that give it use once, few, many or a size class.

clone_size: -
v_call: TRBV27
d_call: -
j_call: TRBJ1-2
cdr3_aa: CASRPRQASYGYTF
cdr3_nt: TGTGCCAGCAGACCACGACAGGCCAGCTATGGCTACACCTTC

clone_size: -
v_call: TRBV6-5
d_call: -
j_call: TRBJ2-4
cdr3_aa: CASSYSFGTDSGAKNIQYF
cdr3_nt: TGTGCCAGCAGTTACTCCTTCGGCACAGACTCGGGAGCCAAAAACATTCAGTACTTC

clone_size: few
v_call: TRBV12-3/TRBV12-4
d_call: -
j_call: TRBJ1-1
cdr3_aa: CASSLQMTALLDTEAFF
cdr3_nt: TGTGCCAGCAGTTTACAGATGACAGCACTGCTCGACACTGAAGCTTTCTTT

clone_size: few
v_call: TRBV4-2
d_call: -
j_call: TRBJ1-2
cdr3_aa: CASSQESLLYGYTF
cdr3_nt: TGTGCCAGCAGCCAAGAAAGCCTCTTATATGGCTACACCTTC

clone_size: -
v_call: TRBV5-1
d_call: TRBD1
j_call: TRBJ1-4
cdr3_aa: CASRLDRVEEKLFF
cdr3_nt: TGCGCCAGCAGACTGGACAGGGTGGAAGAAAAACTGTTTTTT

clone_size: -
v_call: TRBV27
d_call: TRBD1
j_call: TRBJ2-7
cdr3_aa: CASSPRDRVTLEQYF
cdr3_nt: TGTGCCAGCAGTCCTCGGGACAGGGTCACGTTGGAGCAGTACTTC

clone_size: few
v_call: TRBV9
d_call: TRBD2
j_call: TRBJ2-2
cdr3_aa: CASSPGTGLPTGELFF
cdr3_nt: TGTGCCAGCAGCCCAGGCACGGGACTACCCACCGGGGAGCTGTTTTTT

clone_size: -
v_call: TRBV12-3/TRBV12-4
d_call: -
j_call: TRBJ1-4
cdr3_aa: CASSFRDNNEKLFF
cdr3_nt: TGTGCCAGCAGCTTCCGGGACAACAATGAAAAACTGTTTTTT

clone_size: few
v_call: TRBV27
d_call: TRBD1
j_call: TRBJ1-4
cdr3_aa: CASTSDRGREKLFF
cdr3_nt: TGTGCCAGCACCTCGGACAGGGGGCGTGAAAAACTGTTTTTT

clone_size: once
v_call: TRBV6-5
d_call: -
j_call: TRBJ2-2
cdr3_aa: CASSYRDMNTGELFF
cdr3_nt: TGTGCCAGCAGTTATCGGGACATGAACACCGGGGAGCTGTTTTTT

clone_size: few
v_call: TRBV5-1
d_call: -
j_call: TRBJ2-3
cdr3_aa: CASSLEGGLHTDTQYF
cdr3_nt: TGCGCCAGCAGCTTGGAAGGGGGACTCCACACAGATACGCAGTATTTT

clone_size: few
v_call: TRBV3-1
d_call: -
j_call: TRBJ2-1
cdr3_aa: CASSQDEGSYNEQFF
cdr3_nt: TGTGCCAGCAGCCAAGACGAGGGGTCCTACAATGAGCAGTTCTTC

clone_size: -
v_call: TRBV15
d_call: -
j_call: TRBJ2-5
cdr3_aa: CATSNSEETQYF
cdr3_nt: TGTGCCACCAGCAACAGCGAAGAGACCCAGTACTTC

clone_size: -
v_call: TRBV24-1
d_call: -
j_call: TRBJ2-1
cdr3_aa: CATSDHRINEQFF
cdr3_nt: TGTGCCACCAGTGACCACAGAATCAATGAGCAGTTCTTC

clone_size: -
v_call: TRBV6-6
d_call: TRBD2
j_call: TRBJ2-7
cdr3_aa: CASTLGASGYEQYF
cdr3_nt: TGTGCCAGCACCTTAGGGGCTAGCGGCTACGAGCAGTACTTC

clone_size: -
v_call: TRBV20-1
d_call: TRBD1
j_call: TRBJ1-6
cdr3_aa: CSARFPGTGSNSPLHF
cdr3_nt: TGCAGTGCTAGGTTTCCCGGGACAGGTTCAAATTCACCCCTCCACTTT

clone_size: -
v_call: TRBV12-3/TRBV12-4
d_call: -
j_call: TRBJ1-2
cdr3_aa: CASSLGGLPGYTF
cdr3_nt: TGTGCCAGCAGTTTAGGGGGGCTGCCGGGCTACACCTTC

clone_size: few
v_call: TRBV28
d_call: TRBD1
j_call: TRBJ1-5
cdr3_aa: CASSLSRGQINQPQHF
cdr3_nt: TGTGCCAGCAGTTTGAGTAGGGGGCAAATCAATCAGCCCCAGCATTTT

clone_size: few
v_call: TRBV18
d_call: -
j_call: TRBJ1-1
cdr3_aa: CASSWGSGAAFF
cdr3_nt: TGTGCCAGCTCATGGGGTTCGGGAGCAGCTTTCTTT

clone_size: few
v_call: TRBV12-3/TRBV12-4
d_call: TRBD1
j_call: TRBJ1-1
cdr3_aa: CASSRGLTTEAFF
cdr3_nt: TGTGCCAGCAGCAGGGGGCTTACCACTGAAGCTTTCTTT

clone_size: few
v_call: TRBV15
d_call: TRBD1
j_call: TRBJ2-7
cdr3_aa: CATSRPGTGILYEQYF
cdr3_nt: TGTGCCACCAGCAGACCCGGGACAGGGATACTCTACGAGCAGTACTTC

clone_size: -
v_call: TRBV4-2
d_call: TRBD1
j_call: TRBJ1-1
cdr3_aa: CASSHLDREDTEAFF
cdr3_nt: TGTGCCAGCAGCCACCTAGACAGGGAGGACACTGAAGCTTTCTTT

clone_size: few
v_call: TRBV3-1
d_call: TRBD2
j_call: TRBJ2-1
cdr3_aa: CASSQDTGTSGYEQFF
cdr3_nt: TGTGCCAGCAGCCAAGATACCGGGACTAGCGGCTATGAGCAGTTCTTC

clone_size: -
v_call: TRBV6-2/TRBV6-3
d_call: -
j_call: TRBJ2-2
cdr3_aa: CASSVFSTGELFF
cdr3_nt: TGTGCCAGCAGTGTATTCAGCACCGGGGAGCTGTTTTTT

clone_size: -
v_call: TRBV27
d_call: TRBD2
j_call: TRBJ2-1
cdr3_aa: CASNPRGTSVLNEQFF
cdr3_nt: TGTGCCAGCAACCCAAGAGGGACTAGCGTACTCAATGAGCAGTTCTTC

clone_size: -
v_call: TRBV28
d_call: -
j_call: TRBJ2-1
cdr3_aa: CASSLRQNEQFF
cdr3_nt: TGTGCCAGCAGTTTACGGCAGAATGAGCAGTTCTTC

clone_size: few
v_call: TRBV4-1
d_call: -
j_call: TRBJ1-1
cdr3_aa: CASSQDLGIGDTEAFF
cdr3_nt: TGCGCCAGCAGCCAAGATCTGGGAATCGGGGACACTGAAGCTTTCTTT

clone_size: once
v_call: TRBV5-5
d_call: -
j_call: TRBJ2-5
cdr3_aa: CASSLWDRETQYF
cdr3_nt: TGTGCCAGCAGCTTGTGGGATCGAGAGACCCAGTACTTC

clone_size: many
v_call: TRBV28
d_call: -
j_call: TRBJ1-5
cdr3_aa: CASSSSGGKVDQPQHF
cdr3_nt: TGTGCCAGCAGTTCCTCGGGAGGGAAGGTGGATCAGCCCCAGCATTTT

clone_size: few
v_call: TRBV10-3
d_call: -
j_call: TRBJ2-7
cdr3_aa: CAINPEGVANSYEQYF
cdr3_nt: TGTGCCATCAACCCGGAGGGAGTAGCGAACTCCTACGAGCAGTACTTC

clone_size: few
v_call: TRBV29-1
d_call: -
j_call: TRBJ2-3
cdr3_aa: CSVEASDSLRADTQYF
cdr3_nt: TGCAGCGTTGAAGCCTCGGACTCCCTCAGAGCAGATACGCAGTATTTT

clone_size: -
v_call: TRBV12-3/TRBV12-4
d_call: -
j_call: TRBJ1-1
cdr3_aa: CASSLAGVLNTEAFF
cdr3_nt: TGTGCCAGCAGTTTGGCAGGCGTTCTTAACACTGAAGCTTTCTTT

clone_size: -
v_call: TRBV28
d_call: TRBD2
j_call: TRBJ2-1
cdr3_aa: CASRGTSGSPRNEQFF
cdr3_nt: TGTGCCAGCAGAGGCACTAGCGGGAGTCCCCGGAATGAGCAGTTCTTC

clone_size: -
v_call: TRBV5-1
d_call: -
j_call: TRBJ2-7
cdr3_aa: CASSPISLRDPPGEQYF
cdr3_nt: TGCGCCAGCAGCCCCATCTCGCTCCGGGACCCCCCGGGGGAGCAGTACTTC

clone_size: -
v_call: TRBV29-1
d_call: -
j_call: TRBJ1-5
cdr3_aa: CSVGTDNQPQHF
cdr3_nt: TGCAGCGTTGGGACAGACAATCAGCCCCAGCATTTT

clone_size: -
v_call: TRBV16
d_call: TRBD2
j_call: TRBJ2-5
cdr3_aa: CASSQPGLQETQYF
cdr3_nt: TGTGCCAGCAGCCAACCGGGACTACAAGAGACCCAGTACTTC

clone_size: -
v_call: TRBV20-1
d_call: -
j_call: TRBJ1-5
cdr3_aa: CSARPYRDLPRVSNQPQHF
cdr3_nt: TGCAGTGCTAGACCTTATAGGGATCTACCCCGAGTTAGCAATCAGCCCCAGCATTTT

clone_size: -
v_call: TRBV5-1
d_call: -
j_call: TRBJ1-3
cdr3_aa: CASSLGAQGNTIYF
cdr3_nt: TGCGCCAGCAGCTTGGGGGCCCAAGGAAACACCATATATTTT

clone_size: -
v_call: TRBV15
d_call: -
j_call: TRBJ2-7
cdr3_aa: CATSRDGQGGEQYF
cdr3_nt: TGTGCCACCAGCAGAGATGGCCAGGGAGGCGAGCAGTACTTC

clone_size: -
v_call: TRBV28
d_call: -
j_call: TRBJ1-2
cdr3_aa: CASSLGTVFYGYTF
cdr3_nt: TGTGCCAGCAGTTTGGGGACGGTGTTCTATGGCTACACCTTC

clone_size: few
v_call: TRBV6-5
d_call: -
j_call: TRBJ1-1
cdr3_aa: CASSLGQGVGEAFF
cdr3_nt: TGTGCCAGCAGCCTAGGACAAGGGGTTGGTGAAGCTTTCTTT

clone_size: -
v_call: TRBV2
d_call: -
j_call: TRBJ1-1
cdr3_aa: CASTTGVSTEAFF
cdr3_nt: TGTGCCAGTACCACGGGGGTTAGCACTGAAGCTTTCTTT

clone_size: few
v_call: TRBV5-1
d_call: -
j_call: TRBJ1-2
cdr3_aa: CASSKDRYGYTF
cdr3_nt: TGCGCCAGCAGCAAGGACAGATATGGCTACACCTTC

clone_size: -
v_call: TRBV20-1
d_call: TRBD1
j_call: TRBJ1-1
cdr3_aa: CRVPGQGSTEAFF
cdr3_nt: TGCAGGGTACCGGGACAGGGGAGTACTGAAGCTTTCTTT

clone_size: few
v_call: TRBV6-1
d_call: -
j_call: TRBJ1-1
cdr3_aa: CASSITGPLTEAFF
cdr3_nt: TGTGCCAGCAGTATCACAGGGCCGCTCACTGAAGCTTTCTTT

clone_size: once
v_call: TRBV10-3
d_call: TRBD2
j_call: TRBJ2-7
cdr3_aa: CAISGSGRDYYEQYF
cdr3_nt: TGTGCCATCAGTGGTAGCGGGAGAGATTACTACGAGCAGTACTTC

clone_size: few
v_call: TRBV6-5
d_call: -
j_call: TRBJ1-3
cdr3_aa: CASSWYRAGNSGNTIYF
cdr3_nt: TGTGCCAGCAGCTGGTATCGTGCAGGAAACTCTGGAAACACCATATATTTT